Described below is a single T cell receptor beta chain sequence and its context. Its target is not known. These data originate in a study of memory CD4+ T cells and cytomegalovirus serostatus. Method: immunoSEQ multiplex PCR; TCRdb's copy keeps in-frame clones and lacks some. The sample records tens of thousands of clones, about 80% being singletons. The sort gate was single viable CD3+CD4+CD8-CD45RO+ cells for memory CD4+ T cells. Serum IgG to CMV pp150, pp28, p38 and p52 defined serostatus. Total CD4+ T cells were enriched by CD4 positive selection. The study, taken as a whole, reports: Suggested: most of the CMV-linked TCR signature lies in CD4+ memory cells. A US-trained random forest predicted CMV serostatus with median AUC 0.91.

CDR1 and CDR2 (germline): SGHNT, YYREEE (reference sequence). J lost 0 bases, V lost 1 base, and 2 bases had no gene match. CDR3 size: 16 residues. Source material: memory CD4+ T cells from blood. This sequence joins TRBV5-4 and TRBJ1-5; 9 bases are a match to TRBD1. This receptor was taken from an adult in good health and CMV-seropositive. CDR3 sequence reads: CASSLQGQGSNQPQHF. DNA for the CDR3: TGTGCCAGCAGCTTGCAGGGACAGGGTAGCAATCAGCCCCAGCATTTT.